This TCR beta chain derives from a study of T-cell memory formation after mild COVID-19. This CDR3 is built from 13 residues. V was clipped by 1 base and J by 3 bases, with 7 bases between them. Germline V gene sequence: CDR1 SEHNR, CDR2 FQNEAQ (reference sequence). MiXCR, applied by TCRdb to the 5' RACE reads, yields one record per CDR3 protein. In the table there are around 320,000 distinct CDR3 sequences, approximately 29% of which are singletons. This TCR derives from an adult woman who had mild COVID-19 (a few samples of this study predate the infection). Cell type and time point are not known. The sequenced material came from PBMCs or a T cell subset sorted from them (not recorded which). The chain joins TRBV7-9 to TRBJ2-7; D unclear. The CDR3 loop reads CASSLETYYEQYF. The CDR3 DNA reads TGTGCCAGCAGCTTAGAGACCTACTACGAGCAGTACTTC.